This is a list of T cell receptor beta chains from one sample in a study of T cell responses to AZD1222 COVID-19 vaccine. Some clones are missing from TCRdb's copy, which holds only in-frame ones; the method was immunoSEQ multiplex PCR. The sample contains some 140,000 clones, around 93% of which appear only once. Sequencing used peripheral blood, obtained on day 0 of AZD1222 vaccination. These receptor sequences come from an adult in good health. Each CDR3 is given with its conserved first and last residue. D genes are given only for firm matches. Only part of the rows carry a size: once, few, many, or a class if the clone is expanded.

V	D	J	size	CDR3	DNA
TRBV12-5	NA	TRBJ1-3	NA	CASSIRARGNTIYF	TGTGCTAGTTCCATCCGGGCCCGAGGAAACACCATATATTTT
TRBV19	NA	TRBJ1-5	NA	CASSIWGSNQPQHF	TGTGCCAGTAGTATCTGGGGCTCAAATCAGCCCCAGCATTTT
TRBV6-2/TRBV6-3	NA	TRBJ1-2	NA	CASSFSYGYTF	TGTGCCAGCAGTTTCAGCTATGGCTACACCTTC
TRBV19	NA	TRBJ2-6	NA	CASSIVQWTALIFSGANVLTF	TGTGCCAGTAGTATAGTCCAATGGACAGCTCTTATTTTCTCTGGGGCCAACGTCCTGACTTTC
TRBV13	NA	TRBJ2-3	NA	CASSLLAGTDTQYF	TGTGCCAGCAGCCTACTAGCAGGCACAGATACGCAGTATTTT
TRBV3-1/TRBV3-2	TRBD2	TRBJ2-2	few	CASSRKGGRIIGELFF	TGTGCCAGCAGCCGAAAGGGAGGGAGAATCATCGGGGAGCTGTTTTTT
TRBV7-9	NA	TRBJ1-5	NA	CASSPINQPQHF	TGTGCCAGCAGCCCCATCAATCAGCCCCAGCATTTT
TRBV6-5	TRBD1	TRBJ1-4	NA	CASSLDRVLEKLFF	TGTGCCAGCAGTCTCGACAGGGTACTTGAAAAACTGTTTTTT
TRBV7-3	NA	TRBJ1-2	few	CASSLKAGERWGYTF	TGTGCCAGCAGCTTAAAGGCAGGGGAAAGGTGGGGCTACACCTTC
TRBV5-4	TRBD1	TRBJ2-1	once	CASSLDRNEQFF	TGTGCCAGCAGCCTGGACAGGAATGAGCAGTTCTTC
TRBV11-3	TRBD2	TRBJ2-7	NA	CASQLAGGATYEQYF	TGTGCCAGCCAATTGGCGGGGGGCGCCACCTACGAGCAGTACTTC
TRBV6-5	TRBD1	TRBJ1-4	NA	CASSSRQGAEKLFF	TGTGCCAGCAGTAGCAGACAGGGAGCAGAAAAACTGTTTTTT
TRBV30	NA	TRBJ2-1	NA	CASARQGIGNEQFF	TGTGCGTCGGCGCGGCAGGGGATAGGCAATGAGCAGTTCTTC
TRBV7-9	TRBD1	TRBJ1-3	NA	CASSLDGDRGLDTIYF	TGTGCCAGCAGCTTAGATGGCGACAGGGGGCTAGACACCATATATTTT
TRBV29-1	TRBD1	TRBJ2-1	NA	CSFQGAWDNEQFF	TGCAGCTTTCAGGGGGCTTGGGACAATGAGCAGTTCTTC
TRBV11-2	NA	TRBJ1-5	NA	CASSLHLDQPQHF	TGTGCCAGCAGCTTACACCTCGATCAGCCCCAGCATTTT
TRBV7-9	NA	TRBJ2-5	NA	CASSLVEGLETQYF	TGTGCCAGCAGCTTAGTGGAGGGCCTGGAGACCCAGTACTTC
TRBV30	NA	TRBJ2-2	NA	CAWRSREMNTGELFF	TGTGCCTGGAGAAGTCGGGAAATGAACACCGGGGAGCTGTTTTTT